What follows are 12 T cell receptor beta chains derived from one specimen sequenced in a study of T cell repertoires in cytomegalovirus infection. TCRdb itself ran the reads through MiXCR, one entry per CDR3 protein. Among 740,000 or so distinct CDR3 sequences listed, less than 40% were seen once. Sequenced input: PBMCs. The receptors shown here come from a human donor in good health (CMV status not recorded). Some clones in this sample may be carry-over from other donors' samples.

Comment on this clonotype: Relative to the germline gene, one junction end is altered; a read error may explain this. V and J are TRBV6-5 and TRBJ2-1, with TRBD2 identical over 7 bases. Germline CDR1 and CDR2: MNHEY and SVGAGI. The CDR3 runs 17 residues. The CDR3: CASSYISDTDRTSWRTF. Written as DNA, the CDR3 is TGTGCCAGCAGTTACATATCAGATACCGATCGGACTAGTTGGCGTACCTTC.

About this clonotype itself: At one of its ends the junction is not consistent with the germline gene, which may arise from a read error. The V gene is TRBV3-1, the J gene TRBJ1-1; 8 bases align to TRBD1. This CDR3 spans 12 amino acids. Germline lookup yields CDR1 LGHDT and CDR2 YNNKEL (reference sequence). CDR3 DNA sequence: TGTGCCCGCAGCCATGGACAGGGTGAAGCTTTCTTT. It encodes CARSHGQGEAFF.

This clonotype was recorded a few times. The V gene is TRBV12-3 or TRBV12-4, the J gene TRBJ2-7; 8 nucleotides line up with TRBD2. The junction had 14 bases not matched to a gene; V was cut back by 6 bases and J by 7 bases. There are 15 residues in the CDR3. As DNA, the CDR3 is TGTGCCAGCAGCCGCTCGGGGGGGAGGCTTAGGGAGCAGTACTTC. It translates to CASSRSGGRLREQYF.

This clonotype was counted a few times. The chain is built from TRBV20-1 and TRBJ2-3; D call uncertain. This CDR3 is built from 14 residues. The V and J ends lost 6 bases and 4 bases respectively, with 17 bases between them. Germline V lookup: CDR1 DFQATT, CDR2 SNEGSKA (reference sequence). The chain's CDR3 is CSARPPKSPDTQYF. CDR3 coding DNA: TGCAGTGCCCGACCCCCAAAGAGCCCAGATACGCAGTATTTT.

V and J are TRBV29-1 and TRBJ1-2; D is possibly TRBD1 (6 bases). The V gene lost 3 bases and the J gene lost 7 bases, with 21 bases spanning the gap. Germline V gene lookup returns CDR1 SQVTM and CDR2 ANQGSEA. CDR3 size: 15 residues. The CDR3 sequence is CSVEGAGAGVGGYTF. CDR3 coding DNA: TGCAGCGTTGAGGGGGCAGGGGCTGGTGTCGGTGGCTACACCTTC.

Regarding this clonotype: This is likely a read error, given that the CDR3 carries no conserved phenylalanine or tryptophan at its end. The rearrangement uses TRBV11-2 and TRBJ2-7; a possible D gene is TRBD1 (5 bases). Trimming took off 5 bases at V and 5 bases at J, with 19 bases between the two ends. The CDR3 has 15 residues. Per germline, CDR1 SGHAT and CDR2 FQNNGV. CDR3 nucleotides: TGTGCCAGCAGCGGGATCAGGGCTGAGCGAGACGAGCAGTACTTA. Translating gives CASSGIRAERDEQYL.

The chain carries TRBV6-1 and TRBJ1-2; tentatively, D is TRBD1 (5 bases). Germline lookup yields CDR1 MNHNS and CDR2 SASEGT. V lost 6 bases, J lost 5 bases, and 13 bases lay in between. CDR3 length: 13 residues. The CDR3 loop is CASSGASSYGYTF. The DNA of the CDR3 is TGTGCCAGCAGCGGGGCCAGCTCGTATGGCTACACCTTC.

The chain is built from TRBV6-6 and TRBJ2-2; 9 bases match TRBD1. With V trimmed by 5 bases and J by 4 bases, 5 bases remained unmatched. The CDR3 loop spans 15 amino acids. CDR1 and CDR2 (germline): MNHNY, SVGAGI (reference sequence). The CDR3, as DNA: TGTGCCAGCAGTCCTGCGGGACAGGGCACCGGGGAGCTGTTTTTT. It is translated as CASSPAGQGTGELFF.

This clonotype was seen many times. This rearrangement joins TRBV6-1 to TRBJ2-7, with TRBD1 matching over 9 bases. After removal of 8 bases from V and 5 bases from J, the junction contained 7 bases not matched to a gene. Germline-derived CDR1 and CDR2 are MNHNS and SASEGT. The CDR3 spans 13 residues. For the CDR3, the DNA is TGTGCCAGCCAGGACAGGGGTCATCACGAGCAGTACTTC. Its protein product is CASQDRGHHEQYF.

The table lists this clonotype with a few counts. The V call is TRBV4-2, the J call TRBJ2-4; 7 bases agree with TRBD2. CDR1 and CDR2 (germline): LGHNA, YNFKEQ. The CDR3 covers 17 residues. Unmatched junction bases numbered 8, after V lost 0 bases and J lost 3 bases. CDR3 sequence: CASSQEVAGEVKNIQYF. In nucleotides, the CDR3 is TGTGCCAGCAGCCAAGAGGTGGCGGGAGAAGTCAAAAACATTCAGTACTTC.

This sequence joins TRBV28 and TRBJ2-5; possible D gene TRBD2, 6 bases. The CDR3 extends over 16 amino acids. Trimming removed 2 bases at V and 4 bases at J, with 17 bases between. Germline loops: CDR1 MDHEN, CDR2 SYDVKM. The CDR3, as DNA: TGTGCCAGCAGTTTAGCCTTCGTTAGGAGGGGAGAGACCCAGTACTTC. This encodes CASSLAFVRRGETQYF.

This clonotype has ten or more counts. The chain joins TRBV7-2 to TRBJ2-5; D ambiguous. Germline CDR1 and CDR2: SGHTA and FQGNSA. V was trimmed by 3 bases and J by 2 bases, leaving 7 bases between them. CDR3 size: 13 residues. CDR3 DNA sequence: TGTGCCAGCAGCTTGGGGATTCAAGAGACCCAGTACTTC. Protein: CASSLGIQETQYF. The complete variable domain, with remaining parts taken from reference TRBV7-2 and TRBJ2-5, reads GAGVSQSPSNKVTEKGKDVELRCDPISGHTALYWYRQSLGQGLEFLIYFQGNSAPDKSGLPSDRFSAERTGGSVSTLTIQRTQQEDSAVYLCASSLGIQETQYFGPGTRLLVL.